One T cell receptor beta chain is described in this entry. Its antigen is as yet unknown. This sample was included in a study of radiotherapy plus CTLA-4 blockade in lung cancer. Study-wide background: Objective responses were recorded in roughly 20% of patients, with disease control recorded in 25% to 35%. General study findings and limits: TCR clones originating in tumors grew in number in blood after radiotherapy plus ipilimumab. Early blood T cell clone dynamics reportedly forecast response best, with interferon-beta.

The CDR3 is 15 residues long. Germline CDR1 is MDHEN and CDR2 is SYDVKM. V dropped 5 bases and J dropped 0 bases, with 11 bases sitting between them. Patients in the study, people with chemo-refractory metastatic non-small-cell lung cancer, received focal radiation plus ipilimumab CTLA-4 blockade. The assay was immunoSEQ multiplex PCR, and TCRdb's table has in-frame clones only and misses some. The sample yields around 120,000 clones, just under 80% seen once. Material: peripheral blood, obtained from a patient treated with radiotherapy plus ipilimumab. This receptor was taken from a human donor with non-small cell lung cancer who had a partial response to radiotherapy plus ipilimumab. The chain combines TRBV28 with TRBJ1-3; D not certain. The DNA for the CDR3 is TGTGCCAGCAGTGATAGCTCCTCCTCTGGAAACACCATATATTTT. It yields the protein CASSDSSSSGNTIYF. The full variable domain, in which reference TRBV28 and TRBJ1-3 provide the parts outside the CDR3, is DVKVTQSSRYLVKRTGEKVFLECVQDMDHENMFWYRQDPGLGLRLIYFSYDVKMKEKGDIPEGYSVSREKKERFSLILESASTNQTSMYLCASSDSSSSGNTIYFGEGSWLTVV.